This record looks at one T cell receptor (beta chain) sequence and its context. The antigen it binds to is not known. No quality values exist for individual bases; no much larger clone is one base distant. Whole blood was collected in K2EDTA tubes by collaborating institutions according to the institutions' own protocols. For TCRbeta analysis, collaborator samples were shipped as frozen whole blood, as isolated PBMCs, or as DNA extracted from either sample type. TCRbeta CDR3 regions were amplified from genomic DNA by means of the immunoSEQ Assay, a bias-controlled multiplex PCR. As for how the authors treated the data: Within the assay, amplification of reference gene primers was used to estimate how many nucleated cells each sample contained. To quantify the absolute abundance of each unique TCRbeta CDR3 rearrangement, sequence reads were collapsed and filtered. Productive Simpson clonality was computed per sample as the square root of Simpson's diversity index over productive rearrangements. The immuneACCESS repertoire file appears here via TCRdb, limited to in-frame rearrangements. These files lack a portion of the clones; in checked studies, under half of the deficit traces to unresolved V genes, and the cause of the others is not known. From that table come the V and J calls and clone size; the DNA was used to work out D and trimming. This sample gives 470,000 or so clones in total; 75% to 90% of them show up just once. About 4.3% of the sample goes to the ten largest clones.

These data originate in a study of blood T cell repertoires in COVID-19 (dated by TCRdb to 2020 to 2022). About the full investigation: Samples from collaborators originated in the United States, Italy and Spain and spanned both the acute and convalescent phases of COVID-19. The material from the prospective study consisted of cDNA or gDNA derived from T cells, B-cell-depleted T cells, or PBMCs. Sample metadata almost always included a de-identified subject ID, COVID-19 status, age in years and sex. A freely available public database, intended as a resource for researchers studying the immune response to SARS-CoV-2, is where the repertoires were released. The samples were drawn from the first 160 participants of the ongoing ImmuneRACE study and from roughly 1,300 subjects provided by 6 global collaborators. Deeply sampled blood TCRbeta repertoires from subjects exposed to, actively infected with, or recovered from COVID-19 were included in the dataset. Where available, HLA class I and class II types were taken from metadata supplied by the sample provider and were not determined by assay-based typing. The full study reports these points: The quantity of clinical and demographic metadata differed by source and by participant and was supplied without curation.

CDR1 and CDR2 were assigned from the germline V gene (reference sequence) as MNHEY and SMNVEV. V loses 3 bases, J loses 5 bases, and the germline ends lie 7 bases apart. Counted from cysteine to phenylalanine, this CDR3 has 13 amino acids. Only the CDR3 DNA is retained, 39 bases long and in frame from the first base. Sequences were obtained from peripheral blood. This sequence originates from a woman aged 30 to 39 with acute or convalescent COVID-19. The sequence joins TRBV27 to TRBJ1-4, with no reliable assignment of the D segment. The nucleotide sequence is TGTGCCAGCAGTTTTCGGGAGAATGAAAAACTGTTTTTT. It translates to CASSFRENEKLFF.